Listed below are T cell receptor beta chains from one sample, sequenced in a study of blood T cell repertoires in COVID-19. Assay: immunoSEQ multiplex PCR; the TCRdb copy retains only in-frame clones and omits some. The table records roughly 400,000 clones, roughly 88% of them present only once. Sequencing was carried out using PBMCs or T cells enriched from blood (not recorded which). Receptor source: a man aged 18 to 29 who had recovered from COVID-19. Both conserved end residues are part of each CDR3. D genes are given only for firm matches. For some rows the clone size is stated as once, few or many, or as a class when expanded; others skip it.

CDR3,DNA,size,J,V,D
CSARRVDTIYF,TGCAGTGCCCGCAGGGTAGACACCATATATTTT,once,TRBJ1-3,TRBV20-1,.
CASSLAPGLDNEQFF,TGTGCCAGCAGCTTAGCCCCGGGACTTGACAATGAGCAGTTCTTC,.,TRBJ2-1,TRBV11-2,.
CASSYPGQLYSGNTIYF,TGTGCCAGCAGCTATCCGGGACAGCTTTACTCTGGAAACACCATATATTTT,.,TRBJ1-3,TRBV11-3,TRBD1
CASSLDPGQKNEKLFF,TGCGCCAGCAGCTTGGATCCGGGACAGAAGAATGAAAAACTGTTTTTT,.,TRBJ1-4,TRBV5-1,TRBD1
CASSVTGSYSPLHF,TGTGCCAGCAGCGTGACAGGGTCTTATTCACCCCTCCACTTT,.,TRBJ1-6,TRBV5-6,TRBD1
CASSLARLLAGESYNEQFF,TGCGCCAGCAGCTTGGCCCGATTACTAGCGGGAGAATCCTACAATGAGCAGTTCTTC,.,TRBJ2-1,TRBV5-1,TRBD2
CASSLETGRSPLHF,TGCGCCAGCAGCTTGGAAACAGGGCGTTCACCCCTCCACTTT,.,TRBJ1-6,TRBV5-1,.
CASSQGGGSHSNQPQHF,TGTGCCAGCAGCCAAGGTGGAGGGTCGCATAGCAATCAGCCCCAGCATTTT,.,TRBJ1-5,TRBV14,.
CASRRAANYGYTF,TGTGCCAGTAGGAGGGCAGCCAACTATGGCTACACCTTC,.,TRBJ1-2,TRBV19,.
CASSVSPAGTYEQYF,TGTGCCAGCAGCGTATCCCCAGCGGGGACCTACGAGCAGTACTTC,.,TRBJ2-7,TRBV9,TRBD2
CASSLEREPYNEQFF,TGTGCCAGCAGCTTGGAAAGGGAGCCTTACAATGAGCAGTTCTTC,.,TRBJ2-1,TRBV5-5,.
CATSRAETGSGGYTF,TGTGCCACCAGCAGAGCTGAGACAGGGTCCGGTGGCTACACCTTC,.,TRBJ1-2,TRBV15,TRBD1
CASSAGEGYSPLHF,TGTGCCAGCAGTGCGGGGGAGGGATATTCACCCCTCCACTTT,.,TRBJ1-6,TRBV25-1,.
CSATDTGELFF,TGCAGTGCTACGGACACCGGGGAGCTGTTTTTT,.,TRBJ2-2,TRBV20-1,.
CASSEAGETQYF,TGTGCCAGCAGTGAAGCGGGCGAAACCCAGTACTTC,once,TRBJ2-5,TRBV6-1,.
CASSLSLTGDLVDYGYTF,TGTGCCAGCAGCTTAAGTTTGACGGGGGATTTGGTTGACTATGGCTACACCTTC,.,TRBJ1-2,TRBV7-8,.
CASRPGQRSGNTIYF,TGTGCCAGCAGGCCTGGACAACGCTCTGGAAACACCATATATTTT,.,TRBJ1-3,TRBV6-5,.
CASSLAGYNSPLHF,TGTGCCAGCAGCTTGGCAGGATACAATTCACCCCTCCACTTT,.,TRBJ1-6,TRBV5-4,.
CASSVTGFYEQYF,TGTGCCAGCAGCGTGACAGGGTTCTACGAGCAGTACTTC,.,TRBJ2-7,TRBV6-5,TRBD1
CASSITSGNYEQYF,TGTGCCAGCAGTATTACTAGCGGAAACTACGAGCAGTACTTC,.,TRBJ2-7,TRBV6-5,TRBD2
CASSISTGRGKNTEAFF,TGTGCCAGCAGCATCTCGACAGGGCGCGGGAAAAACACTGAAGCTTTCTTT,.,TRBJ1-1,TRBV7-9,TRBD1
CASTSSGSANEQFF,TGTGCCAGCACGTCTAGCGGGAGTGCAAATGAGCAGTTCTTC,.,TRBJ2-1,TRBV2,TRBD2
CASSLLTGVGNTEAFF,TGTGCCAGCAGCTTACTTACAGGGGTTGGGAACACTGAAGCTTTCTTT,.,TRBJ1-1,TRBV7-2,TRBD1
CASSIKGNQPQHF,TGTGCCAGTAGTATAAAGGGGAATCAGCCCCAGCATTTT,.,TRBJ1-5,TRBV19,.
CASSFRGRTEAFF,TGTGCCAGCAGCTTTCGGGGTCGTACTGAAGCTTTCTTT,.,TRBJ1-1,TRBV5-6,.
CAWSIQQPYEQYF,TGTGCCTGGAGTATACAACAGCCCTACGAGCAGTACTTC,.,TRBJ2-7,TRBV30,.
CASSFRQTDEAFF,TGCGCCAGCAGCTTCCGACAGACTGATGAAGCTTTCTTT,.,TRBJ1-1,TRBV5-1,.
CASSEGLQAPLRPQHF,TGTGCCAGCAGTGAAGGGTTACAGGCCCCACTGCGGCCCCAGCATTTT,.,TRBJ1-5,TRBV2,.
CASSWTEYNEQFF,TGTGCCAGCAGTTGGACAGAATACAATGAGCAGTTCTTC,.,TRBJ2-1,TRBV12-3/TRBV12-4,.
CASSFSGNQPQHF,TGTGCCAGCAGCTTCTCGGGGAATCAGCCCCAGCATTTT,.,TRBJ1-5,TRBV7-9,.
CASSVVIGGEAFF,TGTGCCAGCAGCGTAGTTATCGGGGGAGAAGCTTTCTTT,once,TRBJ1-1,TRBV9,.
CASRSRGLGISPLHF,TGTGCCAGCAGATCCAGGGGGCTAGGAATTTCACCCCTCCACTTT,.,TRBJ1-6,TRBV6-5,TRBD1
CASSQHQQGQETQYF,TGTGCCAGCAGCCAGCACCAACAGGGTCAGGAGACCCAGTACTTC,once,TRBJ2-5,TRBV11-1,.
CASSALGGTEAFF,TGTGCCAGCAGCGCACTAGGAGGGACTGAAGCTTTCTTT,.,TRBJ1-1,TRBV9,.
CASSFGQKNQPQHF,TGTGCCAGCAGCTTTGGACAGAAGAATCAGCCCCAGCATTTT,.,TRBJ1-5,TRBV7-9,.
CASSVDSSGSSGANVLTF,TGTGCCAGCAGCGTAGATAGTAGCGGGAGCTCTGGGGCCAACGTCCTGACTTTC,.,TRBJ2-6,TRBV9,TRBD2
CASSPFRGGRRDGYTF,TGTGCCAGCAGCCCCTTCAGGGGCGGGAGAAGGGATGGCTACACCTTC,.,TRBJ1-2,TRBV27,.
CASTRDSKYGYTF,TGTGCCAGCACCCGGGACAGCAAGTATGGCTACACCTTC,.,TRBJ1-2,TRBV6-5,TRBD1
CAISERDTGNTIYF,TGTGCCATCAGTGAAAGGGACACTGGAAACACCATATATTTT,.,TRBJ1-3,TRBV10-3,.
CASSPGTGMGYTF,TGTGCCAGCAGCCCCGGGACAGGGATGGGCTACACCTTC,.,TRBJ1-2,TRBV6-4,TRBD1
CATKNEENTEAFF,TGTGCCACCAAGAACGAGGAGAACACTGAAGCTTTCTTT,.,TRBJ1-1,TRBV24-1,.
CAISAVKVQGGAFF,TGTGCCATCAGTGCCGTAAAGGTGCAGGGAGGGGCTTTCTTT,.,TRBJ1-1,TRBV10-3,.
CASSLSPGSNYNEQFF,TGTGCCAGCAGTTTATCTCCGGGGAGCAACTACAATGAGCAGTTCTTC,.,TRBJ2-1,TRBV27,.
CASNIPRGGSSNQPQHF,TGTGCCAGTAACATTCCCCGAGGAGGGAGTAGCAATCAGCCCCAGCATTTT,.,TRBJ1-5,TRBV19,.
CASSRDPGGNTEAFF,TGTGCCAGCAGTAGAGACCCGGGAGGGAACACTGAAGCTTTCTTT,few,TRBJ1-1,TRBV2,.
CASSLGDSLQETQYF,TGTGCCAGCAGCTTAGGTGACTCCCTCCAAGAGACCCAGTACTTC,few,TRBJ2-5,TRBV11-2,.
CSVEVRGSSGNTIYF,TGCAGCGTTGAGGTTAGGGGGAGCTCTGGAAACACCATATATTTT,.,TRBJ1-3,TRBV29-1,.
CASSLGLAGPYEQYF,TGCGCCAGCAGTTTGGGACTAGCGGGACCCTACGAGCAGTACTTC,.,TRBJ2-7,TRBV10-2,TRBD2